The 24 T cell receptor beta chains below were found in one sample sequenced in a study of cytomegalovirus exposure and HLA in healthy donors. With 60 Vbeta and 13 Jbeta primers, the PCR was carried out. The protocol was immunoSEQ multiplex PCR, while the TCRdb copy is restricted to in-frame clones and leaves out a portion. The data hold about 140,000 clones, with around 80% observed a single time. The sample consisted of PBMCs. These receptors were obtained from a man aged 40-55 years in good health and CMV-seropositive.

The chain is built from TRBV19 and TRBJ1-2, with TRBD1 identical over 7 bases. V dropped 7 bases and J dropped 4; count of bases not matched to a gene: 9. Germline CDR1 LNHDA, CDR2 SQIVND (reference sequence). The CDR3 extends over 14 amino acids. CDR3 sequence: CASKDREGFYGYTF. The CDR3 region has the DNA TGTGCCAGTAAAGACAGGGAAGGGTTCTATGGCTACACCTTC. The full variable domain, rest sourced from reference TRBV19 and TRBJ1-2, is DGGITQSPKYLFRKEGQNVTLSCEQNLNHDAMYWYRQDPGQGLRLIYYSQIVNDFQKGDIAEGYSVSREKKESFPLTVTSAQKNPTAFYLCASKDREGFYGYTFGSGTRLTVV.

V usage is TRBV5-5 and J usage is TRBJ1-1; D possibly corresponds to TRBD1 (6 bases). V shed 4 bases and J shed 2 bases, with 18 bases lying between them. CDR3 size: 16 residues. The V gene's germline CDR1 is SGHKS and CDR2 YYEKEE (reference sequence). The CDR3 nucleotides are TGTGCCAGCAGCCTGCACCCTTTGGACAGAAACACTGAAGCTTTCTTT. Protein product: CASSLHPLDRNTEAFF.

Only one count was recorded for this clone. This rearrangement joins TRBV11-2 to TRBJ1-3; 9 bases agree with TRBD1. The V gene's germline CDR1 is SGHAT and CDR2 FQNNGV. The CDR3 sequence is 15 residues long. V was clipped by 4 bases and J by 4 bases; unmatched bases: 5. The CDR3 coding sequence is TGTGCCAGCAGCTCTGGGACAGGGACGGGAAACACCATATATTTT. As protein: CASSSGTGTGNTIYF.

The V gene is TRBV19, the J gene TRBJ2-1, with 8 positions matching TRBD1. CDR1 is LNHDA, CDR2 SQIVND, per germline (reference sequence). V shed 3 bases and J 8 bases; nucleotides not matched to a gene: 9. The CDR3 is made up of 15 amino acids. CDR3 in amino acids: CASSMTETGEDEQFF. The DNA of the CDR3 is TGTGCCAGTAGTATGACGGAGACAGGGGAGGATGAGCAGTTCTTC.

This chain connects TRBV9 to TRBJ2-3, with 14 bases identical to TRBD2. The CDR3 consists of 20 residues. Germline-derived CDR1 and CDR2 are SGDLS and YYNGEE. The V gene end was trimmed by 3 bases and the J gene end by 4 bases; junction bases not matched to a gene: 16. The chain's CDR3 is CASSERGGTSGGLKPDTQYF. As DNA, the CDR3 is TGTGCCAGCAGCGAACGAGGGGGGACTAGCGGGGGCCTCAAGCCAGATACGCAGTATTTT.

This clone was observed a handful of times. The chain uses TRBV28 and TRBJ2-3, with a possible D match to TRBD1 (6 bases). V was clipped by 3 bases and J by 4 bases, with 23 bases between them. This CDR3 comprises 18 residues. Germline assignment: CDR1 MDHEN and CDR2 SYDVKM. This CDR3 is CASSLDRPGVPPADTQYF. The CDR3 DNA sequence: TGTGCCAGCAGTTTGGATCGCCCAGGGGTTCCCCCAGCAGATACGCAGTATTTT.

This clone has more than one count but fewer than ten. The chain is built from TRBV5-6 and TRBJ1-1, with unresolved D. V was shortened by 2 bases and J by 1 base, with 9 bases between the two germline ends. Germline V gene lookup returns CDR1 SGHDT and CDR2 YYEEEE. The length of the CDR3 is 14 residues. The CDR3 sequence is CASSFISGNTEAFF. CDR3 in DNA: TGTGCCAGCAGCTTCATAAGCGGGAACACTGAAGCTTTCTTT.

This chain joins TRBV30 and TRBJ1-6; D not resolved. This CDR3 is built from 14 residues. Per germline, CDR1 GTSNPN and CDR2 SVGIG (reference sequence). Between the trimmed V and J ends, which lost 0 bases and 10 bases, there was a span of 13 bases. The CDR3: CAWSVGGKLSPLHF. CDR3 DNA: TGTGCCTGGAGTGTAGGAGGGAAGTTATCACCCCTCCACTTT.

The chain recombines TRBV18 with TRBJ1-2, with no clear D. Germline V gene lookup returns CDR1 KGHSH and CDR2 LQKENI. V shed 3 bases and J shed 0 bases, with 8 bases lying between them. CDR3 length equals 14 residues. The CDR3 DNA is TGTGCCAGCTCACCCTCCCTAGCTAACTATGGCTACACCTTC. Translating it yields CASSPSLANYGYTF.

This chain joins TRBV11-2 and TRBJ2-2; unclear D gene. With 0 bases removed from V and 3 bases from J, the gap between germline ends came to 5 bases. The CDR3 totals 14 residues. Germline assignment: CDR1 SGHAT and CDR2 FQNNGV. CDR3 in amino acids: CASSLEGYTGELFF. CDR3 sequence (DNA): TGTGCCAGCAGCTTAGAGGGCTACACCGGGGAGCTGTTTTTT. Looking up the rest from reference TRBV11-2 and TRBJ2-2 gives the full variable domain: EAGVAQSPRYKIIEKRQSVAFWCNPISGHATLYWYQQILGQGPKLLIQFQNNGVVDDSQLPKDRFSAERLKGVDSTLKIQPAKLEDSAVYLCASSLEGYTGELFFGEGSRLTVL.

V usage is TRBV10-3 and J usage is TRBJ2-7, with 8 bases that match TRBD2. The length of the CDR3 is 12 residues. The germline V gene encodes CDR1 ENHRY and CDR2 SYGVKD. Trimming cost V 6 bases and J 4 bases; bases outside gene matches: 2. For the CDR3, the DNA is TGTGCCATCAGCGGACTAGCTTACGAGCAGTACTTC. This encodes CAISGLAYEQYF.

The chain carries TRBV4-3 and TRBJ2-5; TRBD2 matches at 9 bases. Germline V gives CDR1 LGHNA, CDR2 YSLEER. The V segment lost 0 bases and the J segment 4 bases; nucleotides outside the gene matches: 21. This CDR3 comprises 21 residues. The CDR3 loop is CASSQEFLGFGGGAFAETQYF. Here the CDR3 DNA reads TGCGCCAGCAGCCAAGAGTTCCTTGGCTTCGGCGGGGGGGCTTTTGCAGAGACCCAGTACTTC.

The chain has TRBV6-5 and TRBJ2-3, with 10 bases fitting TRBD2. The CDR3 spans 15 residues. V shed 5 bases, J shed 6 bases, and the junction held 8 bases outside the gene matches. CDR1 is MNHEY and CDR2 is SVGAGI in the germline V gene. The CDR3 loop is CASSPSGGSGDTQYF. The CDR3 DNA is TGTGCCAGCAGTCCTAGCGGGGGCTCTGGGGATACGCAGTATTTT.

This clone appeared many times. The chain combines TRBV5-1 with TRBJ2-1, with TRBD1 matching over 7 bases. The CDR3 length is 14 residues. Germline V CDR1 and CDR2: SGHRS, YFSETQ. The ends lost 3 bases at V and 6 bases at J; junction bases unmatched: 6. CDR3 DNA sequence: TGCGCCAGCAGCTCAGGACAGGCCTTCAATGAGCAGTTCTTC. Its translation: CASSSGQAFNEQFF.

This chain joins TRBV27 and TRBJ2-7; D not resolved. Trimming removed 7 bases at V and 5 bases at J, with 18 bases between. Germline CDR1 is MNHEY and CDR2 is SMNVEV (reference sequence). The CDR3 sequence is 14 residues long. The DNA for the CDR3 is TGTGCCAGCAAGGAGTCCACAAATTACGACGAGCAGTACTTC. Encoded protein: CASKESTNYDEQYF.

The chain employs TRBV15 and TRBJ1-4, with 10 bases that match TRBD1. The CDR3 sequence is 15 residues long. Germline V gene sequence: CDR1 LNHNV, CDR2 YYDKDF (reference sequence). The ends lost 1 base at V and 7 bases at J; junction bases unmatched: 3. Here the CDR3 DNA reads TGTGCCACCAGCAGAGGACAGGGGGCGATTGAAAAACTGTTTTTT. Translating gives CATSRGQGAIEKLFF.

The chain employs TRBV5-1 and TRBJ1-2; tentatively, D is TRBD1 (5 bases). The V gene's germline CDR1 is SGHRS and CDR2 YFSETQ. V lost 4 bases, J lost 6 bases, and 16 bases lay in between. The CDR3 length is 14 residues. Here the CDR3 reads CASSPRGGAHGYTF. In DNA form, the CDR3 reads TGCGCCAGCAGCCCCCGGGGGGGAGCCCATGGCTACACCTTC. The whole variable domain, remainder taken from reference TRBV5-1 and TRBJ1-2, is KAGVTQTPRYLIKTRGQQVTLSCSPISGHRSVSWYQQTPGQGLQFLFEYFSETQRNKGNFPGRFSGRQFSNSRSEMNVSTLELGDSALYLCASSPRGGAHGYTFGSGTRLTVV.

CDR3 in DNA: TGTGCCAGCAGTTACAACTCACAGGACACCATATATTTT. It codes for CASSYNSQDTIYF. The V gene is TRBV6-5, the J gene TRBJ1-3; a possible D gene is TRBD1 (5 bases). Germline V gene data show CDR1 as MNHEY and CDR2 as SVGAGI. V was trimmed by 2 bases and J by 8 bases, leaving 10 bases between them. The CDR3 has 13 residues.

V and J are TRBV5-1 and TRBJ1-4, with D possibly being TRBD1 (6 bases). The germline CDR1 and CDR2 sequences are SGHRS and YFSETQ. The CDR3 has 15 residues. Trimming took 4 bases from V and 2 from J, leaving 12 bases between them. CDR3 bases: TGCGCCAGCAGCACCAGGGGAGGGACTAATGAAAAACTGTTTTTT. This gives the protein CASSTRGGTNEKLFF.

This clone was seen only a few times. The rearrangement uses TRBV18 and TRBJ2-3, with D unresolved. The V end was cut by 2 bases, the J end by 6 bases, with 15 bases between. The germline gives CDR1 KGHSH, CDR2 LQKENI. The CDR3 runs to 15 residues. Here the CDR3 DNA reads TGTGCCAGCTCACCAACCGGGTTCCTGCGGGATACGCAGTATTTT. Residues: CASSPTGFLRDTQYF.

This clone occurred a few times. The chain has TRBV7-4 and TRBJ1-5; no reliable D call. Germline CDR1 is SGHVT and CDR2 is SQSDAQ. V lost 1 base and J 3 bases, leaving 16 bases between the germline ends. The length of the CDR3 is 17 residues. The CDR3: CASSLGTGREVNQPQHF. The DNA of the CDR3 is TGTGCCAGCAGCTTAGGGACTGGTCGTGAGGTCAATCAGCCCCAGCATTTT.

The gene calls are TRBV15 and TRBJ1-3; D gene unclear. Germline values: CDR1 LNHNV, CDR2 YYDKDF (reference sequence). The CDR3 is 15 amino acids. The V end lost 4 bases, the J end lost 0 bases, and 10 bases lay between the germline ends. CDR3 in DNA: TGTGCCACCAGCACCACAAAAGTCTCTGGAAACACCATATATTTT. Amino acid sequence: CATSTTKVSGNTIYF.

This clone was detected a few times. This chain connects TRBV7-2 to TRBJ1-4; 10 positions agree with TRBD1. Germline CDR1 SGHTA, CDR2 FQGNSA. There are 14 residues in the CDR3. The V and J ends lost 4 bases and 6 bases, in that order; junction bases with no gene match: 2. CDR3 protein: CASSSDRGHEKLFF. Here the CDR3 DNA reads TGTGCCAGCAGCTCCGACAGGGGGCATGAAAAACTGTTTTTT. Combining the CDR3 with reference TRBV7-2 and TRBJ1-4 gives the whole variable domain GAGVSQSPSNKVTEKGKDVELRCDPISGHTALYWYRQSLGQGLEFLIYFQGNSAPDKSGLPSDRFSAERTGGSVSTLTIQRTQQEDSAVYLCASSSDRGHEKLFFGSGTQLSVL.

The rearrangement links TRBV6-6 to TRBJ2-1; D perhaps matches TRBD1 (5 bases). With 5 bases removed from V and 8 bases from J, the gap between germline ends came to 10 bases. The CDR3 is 12 amino acids. CDR1 MNHNY and CDR2 SVGAGI come from the germline V gene (reference sequence). CDR3 loop: CASSTKGYEQFF. In DNA, the CDR3 is TGTGCCAGCAGTACGAAGGGGTATGAGCAGTTCTTC.